The 17 T cell receptor beta chains in this list originate from one sample, sequenced in a study of radiotherapy plus CTLA-4 blockade in lung cancer. Produced via immunoSEQ multiplex PCR; TCRdb's table is partial and in-frame only. The sample comprises approximately 97,000 clones, about 83% of which are singletons, and 0.84% rests with the top ten. The specimen comprised peripheral blood, sampled from a patient treated with radiotherapy plus ipilimumab. The receptors come from a human donor with non-small cell lung cancer who had stable disease on radiotherapy plus ipilimumab.

The chain joins TRBV7-3 to TRBJ2-5; 8 nucleotides agree with TRBD1. The CDR3 has 15 residues. Per the germline V gene, CDR1 is SGHTA and CDR2 is FQGTGA. Losses at the gene ends were 5 bases for V and 3 bases for J; bases not matched to a gene: 8. CDR3 region: CASSPAPDREETQYF. The CDR3 DNA sequence: TGTGCCAGCAGCCCTGCCCCGGACAGGGAAGAGACCCAGTACTTC.

V usage is TRBV5-1 and J usage is TRBJ1-2; maybe TRBD1 (6 bases). The germline V and J ends were trimmed by 0 bases and 4 bases, with 10 bases remaining between them. Germline CDR1 and CDR2: SGHRS and YFSETQ. The CDR3 totals 14 residues. Written as DNA, the CDR3 is TGCGCCAGCAGCTTGGGAGGGGGAGGCTATGGCTACACCTTC. Its translation is CASSLGGGGYGYTF.

The CDR3, as DNA: TGTGCCATCAGTGAGTCTAGCAATCAGCCCCAGCATTTT. This sequence encodes CAISESSNQPQHF. The chain links TRBV10-3 to TRBJ1-5, with D unclear. With 0 bases removed from V and 0 bases from J, the gap between germline ends came to 0 bases. The CDR3 extends over 13 amino acids. Germline CDR1 and CDR2: ENHRY and SYGVKD.

The CDR3 sequence is CASSLETGDSPLHF. For the CDR3, the DNA is TGTGCCAGCAGCCTCGAAACAGGGGATTCACCCCTCCACTTT. The chain links TRBV27 to TRBJ1-6; 7 nucleotides match TRBD1. The CDR3 consists of 14 residues. Germline loops: CDR1 MNHEY, CDR2 SMNVEV (reference sequence). After removal of 6 bases from V and 8 bases from J, the junction contained 7 bases not matched to a gene.

The chain joins TRBV16 to TRBJ1-1; unclear D gene. Germline assignment: CDR1 KGHSY and CDR2 FQNENV. Trimming took off 3 bases at V and 4 bases at J, with 9 bases between the two ends. This CDR3 is 13 amino acids long. This chain's CDR3 is CASSQGPFTEAFF. The CDR3 DNA reads TGTGCCAGCAGCCAGGGTCCATTCACTGAAGCTTTCTTT.

V usage is TRBV9 and J usage is TRBJ2-6, with 10 bases aligning to TRBD1. Trimming removed 0 bases from V and 3 bases from J; junction bases left unmatched: 3. Germline V gives CDR1 SGDLS, CDR2 YYNGEE. The CDR3 runs to 17 residues. CDR3 amino acids: CASSVGTGGLGANVLTF. The CDR3 DNA is TGTGCCAGCAGCGTAGGGACAGGGGGACTTGGGGCCAACGTCCTGACTTTC.

This chain uses TRBV19 with TRBJ1-5; tentatively, D is TRBD1 (6 bases). CDR3 length equals 13 residues. With 5 bases removed from V and 6 bases from J, the gap between germline ends came to 11 bases. Germline lookup yields CDR1 LNHDA and CDR2 SQIVND (reference sequence). The CDR3 DNA sequence: TGTGCCAGTAGTGCTGGGGGCCTTCAGCCCCAGCATTTT. Protein sequence: CASSAGGLQPQHF.

This rearrangement joins TRBV28 to TRBJ1-3; D may be TRBD1 (6 bases). The CDR3 runs 17 residues. Trimming pared 2 bases from V and 0 bases from J, leaving 14 bases between. CDR1 is MDHEN and CDR2 is SYDVKM in the germline V gene. CDR3 coding DNA: TGTGCCAGCAGTTTAGAGACAGGTACTCTCTCTGGAAACACCATATATTTT. Translation gives CASSLETGTLSGNTIYF.

The chain is built from TRBV28 and TRBJ2-1, with D uncertain. Germline CDR1 MDHEN, CDR2 SYDVKM. Trimming took off 3 bases at V and 7 bases at J, with 4 bases between the two ends. The CDR3 has 11 residues. CDR3 sequence reads: CASSFWNEQFF. In DNA form, the CDR3 reads TGTGCCAGCAGTTTTTGGAATGAGCAGTTCTTC.

This clone was seen more than once but under ten times. The J gene is TRBJ2-4, the V gene TRBV30; D gene uncertain. This CDR3 spans 16 amino acids. Germline CDR1 reads GTSNPN; CDR2 reads SVGIG (reference sequence). V was pared by 4 bases and J by 1 base, with 17 bases between. Here the CDR3 reads CAWIKKDGYAKNIQYF. In DNA form, the CDR3 reads TGTGCCTGGATAAAAAAGGACGGGTACGCCAAAAACATTCAGTACTTC.

This chain connects TRBV6-1 to TRBJ1-1, with 7 bases identical to TRBD1. The CDR3 length is 13 residues. Germline loops: CDR1 MNHNS, CDR2 SASEGT. With V trimmed by 5 bases and J by 1 base, 1 base remained unmatched. As DNA, the CDR3 is TGTGCCAGCAGTAACAGGGGGAACACTGAAGCTTTCTTT. This sequence encodes CASSNRGNTEAFF.

The genes are TRBV4-1 and TRBJ2-2, with D perhaps matching TRBD1 (7 bases). This CDR3 is 15 amino acids long. The germline V gene has CDR1 MGHRA and CDR2 YSYEKL. The V gene lost 0 bases and the J gene lost 6 bases, with 11 bases spanning the gap. Here the CDR3 DNA reads TGCGCCAGCAGCCAAGAGGAGGGGGCTGCCGGGGAGCTGTTTTTT. As protein: CASSQEEGAAGELFF.

The V gene is TRBV5-6, the J gene TRBJ2-3, with TRBD2 matching over 7 bases. J lost 8 bases, V lost 0 bases, and 6 bases had no gene match. Germline CDR1 reads SGHDT; CDR2 reads YYEEEE. The CDR3 has 14 residues. This CDR3 reads CASSLDQGEGTQYF. The CDR3, as DNA: TGTGCCAGCAGCTTGGACCAAGGGGAGGGTACGCAGTATTTT. Supplemented by reference TRBV5-6 and TRBJ2-3, the full variable domain reads DAGVTQSPTHLIKTRGQQVTLRCSPKSGHDTVSWYQQALGQGPQFIFQYYEEEERQRGNFPDRFSGHQFPNYSSELNVNALLLGDSALYLCASSLDQGEGTQYFGPGTRLTVL.

This clone was seen a few times. The chain couples TRBV7-8 to TRBJ1-5; D unresolved. The CDR3 has 12 residues. Trimming shortened V by 4 bases and J by 1 base, and 2 bases separated the two germline ends. The V gene's germline CDR1 is SGHVS and CDR2 FQNEAQ. For the CDR3, the DNA is TGTGCCAGCAGCTACAGCAATCAGCCCCAGCATTTT. This gives the protein CASSYSNQPQHF.

V and J are TRBV9 and TRBJ2-3; D could derive from TRBD1 or TRBD2 (5 bases each). CDR3 size: 15 residues. Germline V CDR1 and CDR2: SGDLS, YYNGEE. Trimming removed 0 bases at V and 3 bases at J, with 11 bases between. The CDR3 region is CASSVVGAKTDTQYF. The CDR3 DNA sequence: TGTGCCAGCAGCGTAGTCGGGGCTAAGACAGATACGCAGTATTTT.

Concerning this clone itself: Other DNA sequences of this sample code for an identical CDR3. The rearrangement joins TRBV4-2 to TRBJ2-7; D is ambiguous. The V gene lost 6 bases and the J gene lost 0 bases, with 9 bases spanning the gap. CDR3 size: 13 residues. Per germline, CDR1 LGHNA and CDR2 YNFKEQ. CDR3 in amino acids: CASRAASSYEQYF. The CDR3 DNA sequence: TGTGCCAGCAGGGCGGCGAGCTCCTACGAGCAGTACTTC.

The gene calls are TRBV19 and TRBJ1-2; 7 bases align to TRBD1. The CDR3 sequence is 15 residues long. CDR1 and CDR2 from the germline V gene are LNHDA and SQIVND (reference sequence). Trimming took 9 bases from V and 8 from J; bases not matched to a gene: 18. The CDR3 DNA is TGTGCCAGCAACCCAAACCCCCAGGGGGTGATCGGCTACACCTTC. It translates to CASNPNPQGVIGYTF.